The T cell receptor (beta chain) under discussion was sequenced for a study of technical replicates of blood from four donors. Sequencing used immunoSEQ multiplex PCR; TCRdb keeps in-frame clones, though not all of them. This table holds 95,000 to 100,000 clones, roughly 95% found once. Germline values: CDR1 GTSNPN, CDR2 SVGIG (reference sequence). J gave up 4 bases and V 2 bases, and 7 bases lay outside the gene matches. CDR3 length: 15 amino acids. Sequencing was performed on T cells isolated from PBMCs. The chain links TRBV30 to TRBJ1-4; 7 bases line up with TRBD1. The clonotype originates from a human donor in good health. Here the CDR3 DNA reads TGTGCCTGGAGTTGGGGGACAGAACTTAATGAAAAACTGTTTTTT. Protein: CAWSWGTELNEKLFF.